This entry features one TCR beta chain sequence. Its target is unknown. The data were taken from a study of cytomegalovirus exposure and HLA in healthy donors. CDR1 and CDR2 (germline): MNHNY, SVGAGI (reference sequence). Between the trimmed V and J ends, which lost 7 bases and 2 bases, there was a span of 14 bases. The CDR3 extends over 14 amino acids. The PCR ran on 60 Vbeta and 13 Jbeta primers. Profiled with immunoSEQ multiplex PCR; TCRdb holds only in-frame clones, not every one. The sample holds fewer than 250,000 clones, 79% seen once. General study points: Altogether, about 160 TCR beta chains were recorded as cytomegalovirus-associated.

Sequencing used PBMCs. V gene TRBV6-6 combines with J gene TRBJ1-1; D not certain. The source of this sequence is a young woman in good health and CMV-seronegative. CDR3 DNA sequence: TGTGCCAGCATCCCCACTATAGAAAACACTGAAGCTTTCTTT. It is translated as CASIPTIENTEAFF.